These 21 T cell receptor beta chains came from one sample sequenced in a study of blood T cell repertoires in COVID-19. TCRdb's copy holds only in-frame clones and misses some; the assay was immunoSEQ multiplex PCR. Counted here are some 360,000 clones, 88% occurring once; the ten biggest clones make up under 1.2%. Material: PBMCs or T cells enriched from blood (not recorded which). Every receptor here comes from a woman aged 25 to 39 who had been exposed to COVID-19.

This clone was seen once. J is TRBJ2-5 and V is TRBV7-9; the match to TRBD2 covers 7 bases. The CDR3 is 14 amino acids. Germline loops: CDR1 SEHNR, CDR2 FQNEAQ (reference sequence). The V gene end was trimmed by 1 base and the J gene end by 7 bases; junction bases not matched to a gene: 6. In DNA form, the CDR3 reads TGTGCCAGCAGCTTAGTTGCGGGAGAGGGGACCCAGTACTTC. Protein product: CASSLVAGEGTQYF.

The rearrangement links TRBV6-5 to TRBJ1-5; no reliable D call. The CDR3 is 15 residues long. Germline lookup yields CDR1 MNHEY and CDR2 SVGAGI. The V end was cut by 5 bases, the J end by 6 bases, with 17 bases between. The CDR3 DNA follows: TGTGCCAGCAGTAACCCGGCCGCGGATGTTCAGCCCCAGCATTTT. It codes for CASSNPAADVQPQHF.

The chain couples TRBV7-9 to TRBJ2-1; D uncertain. The germline V gene has CDR1 SEHNR and CDR2 FQNEAQ (reference sequence). This CDR3 has 15 residues. Trimming removed 5 bases from V and 2 bases from J, with 13 bases in between. The DNA for the CDR3 is TGTGCCAGCAGCAGTGCTAGTTTCCCCTACAATGAGCAGTTCTTC. Translated, it gives CASSSASFPYNEQFF.

The chain recombines TRBV27 with TRBJ2-1, with TRBD2 matching 10 bases. The germline V gene encodes CDR1 MNHEY and CDR2 SMNVEV (reference sequence). With V trimmed by 2 bases and J by 7 bases, 17 bases remained unmatched. The CDR3 runs 19 residues. Here the CDR3 DNA reads TGTGCCAGCAGTTTACCTCATCTAGGACTAGCGGAAAAAAGGAATGAGCAGTTCTTC. Residues: CASSLPHLGLAEKRNEQFF.

The chain combines TRBV1 with TRBJ1-4. TRBV1 is marked as a pseudogene. This CDR3 region has 19 residues. The CDR3 bases are TGCACCAGCAGCCAAGATATAATGATGAGGATAACAACTAATGAAAAACTGTTTTTT. Encoded protein: CTSSQDIMMRITTNEKLFF.

This rearrangement joins TRBV19 to TRBJ2-7; D possibly corresponds to TRBD1 (6 bases). The length of the CDR3 is 14 residues. V lost 2 bases and J lost 2, with 10 bases in between. Germline V gene data show CDR1 as LNHDA and CDR2 as SQIVND (reference sequence). DNA for the CDR3: TGTGCCAGTAGTATAACAGGGATAACCTACGAGCAGTACTTC. Encoded protein: CASSITGITYEQYF.

The CDR3, as DNA: TGTGCCAGCAGCTACGGACAGGGAATCTACGAGCAGTACTTC. Protein product: CASSYGQGIYEQYF. The chain is built from TRBV5-6 and TRBJ2-7; 8 nucleotides match TRBD1. V gave up 3 bases and J gave up 3 bases; unmatched junction bases: 5. CDR1 is SGHDT, CDR2 YYEEEE, per germline. The CDR3 has 14 amino acids.

This chain uses TRBV4-2 with TRBJ2-2, with TRBD2 matching 12 bases. The CDR3 has 18 amino acids. J lost 5 bases, V lost 0 bases, and 7 bases had no gene match. Germline loops: CDR1 LGHNA, CDR2 YNFKEQ. DNA for the CDR3: TGTGCCAGCAGCCAAGATTTTGGGCTAGCGGGAGGGACCGGGGAGCTGTTTTTT. It yields the protein CASSQDFGLAGGTGELFF.

This clone was counted a few times. The CDR3 loop reads CASSLLFTSGTYNEQFF. The CDR3 nucleotides read TGTGCCAGCAGCTTACTCTTCACTAGCGGGACGTACAATGAGCAGTTCTTC. This chain links TRBV11-2 with TRBJ2-1; 10 bases line up with TRBD2. The CDR3 consists of 17 residues. J lost 4 bases, V lost 2 bases, and 8 bases had no gene match. Germline loops: CDR1 SGHAT, CDR2 FQNNGV.

The chain employs TRBV24-1 and TRBJ1-2; tentative D call: TRBD1 (6 bases). V lost 4 bases to trimming and J lost 7 bases, with 15 bases between them. CDR3 size: 14 residues. Germline V gives CDR1 KGHDR, CDR2 SFDVKD. CDR3 loop: CATSEPRGAGGYTF. CDR3 nucleotides: TGTGCCACCAGTGAGCCCCGGGGGGCGGGTGGCTACACCTTC.

V is TRBV18 and J is TRBJ2-3; 9 bases match TRBD2. V gave up 3 bases and J gave up 2 bases; unmatched junction bases: 9. The germline CDR1 and CDR2 sequences are KGHSH and LQKENI. This CDR3 region has 17 residues. CDR3 nucleotide sequence: TGTGCCAGCTCACCCCGGGCGCTAGCGGGAACCACAGATACGCAGTATTTT. This gives the protein CASSPRALAGTTDTQYF.

The chain combines TRBV7-2 with TRBJ2-1; the D gene is possibly TRBD1 (6 bases). Deletions cut 5 bases from V and 1 base from J, with 12 bases between. Looked up from germline, CDR1 is SGHTA and CDR2 is FQGNSA. This CDR3 is built from 15 residues. CDR3 sequence reads: CASSPQGVSYNEQFF. CDR3 in DNA: TGTGCCAGCAGCCCACAGGGCGTGTCCTACAATGAGCAGTTCTTC.

As regards this clone: The sample holds other DNA sequences that translate to the same CDR3. In DNA form, the CDR3 reads TGTGCCAGTAGTATCGACAGGGGCACTGAAGCTTTCTTT. Protein sequence: CASSIDRGTEAFF. V and J are TRBV19 and TRBJ1-1, with TRBD1 matching over 8 bases. V lost 3 bases, J lost 4 bases, and 1 base stayed unmatched. Germline V gene data show CDR1 as LNHDA and CDR2 as SQIVND (reference sequence). The CDR3 totals 13 residues.

CDR3 bases: TGTGCCAGCAGCCCTCGACAGGGGGGTAATCAGCCCCAGCATTTT. Protein product: CASSPRQGGNQPQHF. The rearrangement links TRBV3-1 (or the pseudogene TRBV3-2) to TRBJ1-5; TRBD1 matches 9 bases. Germline V lookup: CDR1 LGHDT, CDR2 YNNKEL (reference sequence). Trimming at V came to 4 bases and at J to 4 bases, leaving 5 bases not matched to a gene. This CDR3 contains 15 residues.

The chain couples TRBV29-1 to TRBJ2-7; TRBD2 agrees at 7 bases. CDR1 and CDR2 (germline): SQVTM, ANQGSEA. This CDR3 contains 12 residues. CDR3 bases: TGCAGTTCCGTTGGGGAGGGAGACGAGCAGTACTTC. As protein: CSSVGEGDEQYF.

The CDR3 nucleotides read TGTGCCAGCCTCCCCTTTCCGGGACAGCCAAACACTGAAGCTTTCTTT. It encodes CASLPFPGQPNTEAFF. The gene calls are TRBV19 and TRBJ1-1, with 7 positions matching TRBD1. This CDR3 is 16 amino acids long. The germline CDR1 and CDR2 sequences are LNHDA and SQIVND (reference sequence). V shed 9 bases, J shed 2 bases, and the junction held 15 bases outside the gene matches.

This chain uses TRBV27 with TRBJ2-3; D not resolved. CDR1 MNHEY and CDR2 SMNVEV come from the germline V gene (reference sequence). Trimming took 0 bases from V and 1 from J, leaving 8 bases between them. CDR3 length equals 15 residues. For the CDR3, the DNA is TGTGCCAGCAGTTTATCGTTTAGAGGCACAGATACGCAGTATTTT. Translating it yields CASSLSFRGTDTQYF.

This chain connects TRBV10-1 to TRBJ1-6; tentatively, D is TRBD1 (6 bases). V was cut by 8 bases and J by 2 bases, with 19 bases left in between. CDR3 length: 17 amino acids. Per germline, CDR1 WNHNN and CDR2 SYGVQD (reference sequence). The CDR3 here is CASQDGSGATYNSPLHF. In DNA, the CDR3 is TGCGCCAGCCAAGACGGCTCAGGGGCTACCTATAATTCACCCCTCCACTTT.

V is TRBV7-9 and J is TRBJ1-1; D is unclear. Per the germline V gene, CDR1 is SEHNR and CDR2 is FQNEAQ (reference sequence). Deletions cut 1 base from V and 1 base from J, with 7 bases between. The CDR3 extends over 14 amino acids. Here the CDR3 reads CASSLDTENTEAFF. CDR3 in DNA: TGTGCCAGCAGCTTAGACACCGAGAACACTGAAGCTTTCTTT. The whole variable domain, filled in from reference TRBV7-9 and TRBJ1-1, reads DTGVSQNPRHKITKRGQNVTFRCDPISEHNRLYWYRQTLGQGPEFLTYFQNEAQLEKSRLLSDRFSAERPKGSFSTLEIQRTEQGDSAMYLCASSLDTENTEAFFGQGTRLTVV.

The chain combines TRBV29-1 with TRBJ1-3; D remains unclear. In germline, CDR1 is SQVTM, CDR2 ANQGSEA. The V end lost 4 bases, the J end lost 3 bases, and 7 bases lay between the germline ends. The CDR3 runs to 12 residues. The CDR3 DNA is TGCAGCGTTGTGGCGGTTGGAAACACCATATATTTT. This translates into CSVVAVGNTIYF.

CDR3 loop: CASSLELGDSGANVLTF. As DNA, the CDR3 is TGTGCCAGCAGCCTTGAGCTGGGAGACTCTGGGGCCAACGTCCTGACTTTC. The chain carries TRBV9 and TRBJ2-6; the D gene is possibly TRBD2 (5 bases). V was shortened by 4 bases and J by 0 bases, with 14 bases between the two germline ends. CDR3 length equals 17 residues. Germline CDR1 and CDR2: SGDLS and YYNGEE.